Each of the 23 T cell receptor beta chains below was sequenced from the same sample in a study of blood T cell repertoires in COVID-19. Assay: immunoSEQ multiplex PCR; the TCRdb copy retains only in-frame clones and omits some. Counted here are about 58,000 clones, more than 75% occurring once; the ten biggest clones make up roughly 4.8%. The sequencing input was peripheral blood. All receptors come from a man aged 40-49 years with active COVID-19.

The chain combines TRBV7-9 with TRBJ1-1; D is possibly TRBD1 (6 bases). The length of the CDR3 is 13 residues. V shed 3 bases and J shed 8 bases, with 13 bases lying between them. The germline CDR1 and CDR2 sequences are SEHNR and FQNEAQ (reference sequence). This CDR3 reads CASSFGPGAEAFF. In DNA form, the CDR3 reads TGTGCCAGCAGCTTTGGGCCAGGGGCCGAAGCTTTCTTT.

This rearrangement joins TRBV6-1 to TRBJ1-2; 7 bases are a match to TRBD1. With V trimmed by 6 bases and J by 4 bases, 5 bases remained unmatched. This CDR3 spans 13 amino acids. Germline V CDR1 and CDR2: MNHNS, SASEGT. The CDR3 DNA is TGTGCCAGCAGGCGGGGACAGAGCTATGGCTACACCTTC. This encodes CASRRGQSYGYTF.

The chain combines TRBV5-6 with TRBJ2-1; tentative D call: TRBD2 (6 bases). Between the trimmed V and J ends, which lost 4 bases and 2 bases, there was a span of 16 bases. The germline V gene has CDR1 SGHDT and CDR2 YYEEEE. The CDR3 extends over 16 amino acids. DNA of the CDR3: TGTGCCAGCAGCGAAGGGACTTATGGGCCCTACAATGAGCAGTTCTTC. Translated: CASSEGTYGPYNEQFF.

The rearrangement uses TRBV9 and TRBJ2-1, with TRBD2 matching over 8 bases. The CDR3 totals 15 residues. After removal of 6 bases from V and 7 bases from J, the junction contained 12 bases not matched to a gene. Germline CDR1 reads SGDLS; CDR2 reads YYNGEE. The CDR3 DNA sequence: TGTGCCAGCACCCCATTCGAGGTAGCGGGAAATGAGCAGTTCTTC. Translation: CASTPFEVAGNEQFF.

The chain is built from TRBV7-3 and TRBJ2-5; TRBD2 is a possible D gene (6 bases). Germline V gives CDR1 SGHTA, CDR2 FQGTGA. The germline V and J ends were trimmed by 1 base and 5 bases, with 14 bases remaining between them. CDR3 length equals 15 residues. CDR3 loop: CASSLSTGEGETQYF. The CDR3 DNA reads TGTGCCAGCAGCTTAAGTACGGGAGAGGGTGAGACCCAGTACTTC.

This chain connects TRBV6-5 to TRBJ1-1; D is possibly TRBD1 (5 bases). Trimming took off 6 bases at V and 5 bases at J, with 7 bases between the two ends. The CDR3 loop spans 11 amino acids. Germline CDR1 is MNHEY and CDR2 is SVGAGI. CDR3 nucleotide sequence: TGTGCCAGCAGCCAGGGTACTGAAGCTTTCTTT. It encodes CASSQGTEAFF.

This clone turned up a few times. The CDR3 spells CASSLWDSSYEQYF. The CDR3 DNA sequence: TGTGCCAGCAGTCTTTGGGACAGCTCCTACGAGCAGTACTTC. This sequence joins TRBV2 and TRBJ2-7; 7 bases map to TRBD1. Trimming cost V 5 bases and J 0 bases; bases outside gene matches: 4. CDR3 length: 14 residues. Germline assignment: CDR1 SNHLY and CDR2 FYNNEI.

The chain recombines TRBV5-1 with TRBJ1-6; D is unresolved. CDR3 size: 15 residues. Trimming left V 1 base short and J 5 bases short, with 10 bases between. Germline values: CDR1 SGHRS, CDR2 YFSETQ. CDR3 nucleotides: TGCGCCAGCAGCTTGACACAGACCGATAATTCACCCCTCCACTTT. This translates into CASSLTQTDNSPLHF. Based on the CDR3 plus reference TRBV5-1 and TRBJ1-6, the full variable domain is KAGVTQTPRYLIKTRGQQVTLSCSPISGHRSVSWYQQTPGQGLQFLFEYFSETQRNKGNFPGRFSGRQFSNSRSEMNVSTLELGDSALYLCASSLTQTDNSPLHFGNGTRLTVT.

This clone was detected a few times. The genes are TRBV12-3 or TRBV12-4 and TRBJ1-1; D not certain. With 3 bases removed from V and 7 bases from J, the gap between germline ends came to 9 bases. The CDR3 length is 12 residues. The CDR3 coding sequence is TGTGCCAGCAGTTTCATGGGGAGTGAAGCTTTCTTT. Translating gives CASSFMGSEAFF.

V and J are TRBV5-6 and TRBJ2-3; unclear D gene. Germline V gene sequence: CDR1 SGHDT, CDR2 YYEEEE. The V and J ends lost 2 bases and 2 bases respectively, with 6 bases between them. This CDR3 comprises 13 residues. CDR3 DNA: TGTGCCAGCAGCTTCCAACACACAGATACGCAGTATTTT. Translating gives CASSFQHTDTQYF.

The DNA for the CDR3 is TGTGCCAGTAGTATCACAATCCAAGAGACCCAGTACTTC. This encodes CASSITIQETQYF. The chain recombines TRBV19 with TRBJ2-5, with unresolved D. V was trimmed by 3 bases and J by 1 base, leaving 6 bases between them. The CDR3 covers 13 residues. The V gene's germline CDR1 is LNHDA and CDR2 SQIVND (reference sequence). Together with reference TRBV19 and TRBJ2-5, the CDR3 gives the full variable domain: DGGITQSPKYLFRKEGQNVTLSCEQNLNHDAMYWYRQDPGQGLRLIYYSQIVNDFQKGDIAEGYSVSREKKESFPLTVTSAQKNPTAFYLCASSITIQETQYFGPGTRLLVL.

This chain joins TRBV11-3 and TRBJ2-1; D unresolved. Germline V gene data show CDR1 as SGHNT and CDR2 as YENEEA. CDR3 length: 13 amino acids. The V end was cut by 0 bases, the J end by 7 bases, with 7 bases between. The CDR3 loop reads CASSLDARNEQFF. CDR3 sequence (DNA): TGTGCCAGCAGCTTAGATGCTAGGAATGAGCAGTTCTTC.

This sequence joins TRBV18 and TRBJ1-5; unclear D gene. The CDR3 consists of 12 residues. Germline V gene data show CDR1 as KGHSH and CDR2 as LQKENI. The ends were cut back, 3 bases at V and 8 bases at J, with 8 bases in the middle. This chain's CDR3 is CASSPRGEPQHF. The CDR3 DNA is TGTGCCAGCTCACCCCGAGGCGAGCCCCAGCATTTT.

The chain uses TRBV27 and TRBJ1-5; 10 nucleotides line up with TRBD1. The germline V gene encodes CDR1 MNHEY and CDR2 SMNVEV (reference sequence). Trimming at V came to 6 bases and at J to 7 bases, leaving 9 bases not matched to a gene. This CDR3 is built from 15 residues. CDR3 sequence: CASSPTGTGEQPQHF. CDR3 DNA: TGTGCCAGCAGCCCTACTGGGACAGGGGAACAGCCCCAGCATTTT.

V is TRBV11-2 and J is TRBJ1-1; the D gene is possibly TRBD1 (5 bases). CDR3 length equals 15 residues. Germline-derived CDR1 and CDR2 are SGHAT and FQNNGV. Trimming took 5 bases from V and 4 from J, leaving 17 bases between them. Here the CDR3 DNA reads TGTGCCAGCAGCCCCCCTAGGGGCCTGGGCACTGAAGCTTTCTTT. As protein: CASSPPRGLGTEAFF.

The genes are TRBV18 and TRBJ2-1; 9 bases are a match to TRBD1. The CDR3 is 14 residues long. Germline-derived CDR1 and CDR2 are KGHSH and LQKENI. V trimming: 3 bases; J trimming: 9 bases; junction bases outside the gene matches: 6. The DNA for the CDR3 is TGTGCCAGCTCACCGGACAGGGGAGAGGTTGAGCAGTTCTTC. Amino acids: CASSPDRGEVEQFF.

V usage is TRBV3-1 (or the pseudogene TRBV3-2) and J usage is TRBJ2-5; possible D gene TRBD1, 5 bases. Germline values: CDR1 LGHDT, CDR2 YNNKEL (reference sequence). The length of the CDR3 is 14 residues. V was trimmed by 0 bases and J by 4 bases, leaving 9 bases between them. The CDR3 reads CASSQDSGLETQYF. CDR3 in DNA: TGTGCCAGCAGCCAAGATTCAGGGTTAGAGACCCAGTACTTC.

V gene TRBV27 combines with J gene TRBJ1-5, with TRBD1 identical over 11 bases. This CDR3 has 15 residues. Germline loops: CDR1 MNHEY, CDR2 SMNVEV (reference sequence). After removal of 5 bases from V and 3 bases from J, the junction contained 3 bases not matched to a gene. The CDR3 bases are TGTGCCAGCAGTCTTGGACAGGGGGCCAATCAGCCCCAGCATTTT. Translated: CASSLGQGANQPQHF.

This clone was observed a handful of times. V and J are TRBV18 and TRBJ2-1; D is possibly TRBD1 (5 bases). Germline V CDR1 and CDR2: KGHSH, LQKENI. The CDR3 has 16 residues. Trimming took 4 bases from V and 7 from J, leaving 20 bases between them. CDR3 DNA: TGTGCCAGCTCACGTATAACGGGTGGGGCCAAGAATGAGCAGTTCTTC. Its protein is CASSRITGGAKNEQFF.

This chain's CDR3 is CASSHHSSGKETQYF. The CDR3, as DNA: TGTGCCAGCAGCCATCACTCTAGCGGGAAAGAGACCCAGTACTTC. This chain uses TRBV3-1 (or the pseudogene TRBV3-2) with TRBJ2-5; 9 bases map to TRBD2. This CDR3 is 15 amino acids long. Germline V gene data show CDR1 as LGHDT and CDR2 as YNNKEL (reference sequence). V shed 3 bases and J 3 bases; nucleotides not matched to a gene: 5.

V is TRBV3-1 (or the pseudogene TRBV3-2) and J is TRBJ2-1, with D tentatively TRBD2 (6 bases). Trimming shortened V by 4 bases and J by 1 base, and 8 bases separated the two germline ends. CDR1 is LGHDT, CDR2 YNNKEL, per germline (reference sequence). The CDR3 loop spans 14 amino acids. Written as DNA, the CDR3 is TGTGCCAGCAGCCGGAGGGAGTCCTACAATGAGCAGTTCTTC. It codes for CASSRRESYNEQFF.

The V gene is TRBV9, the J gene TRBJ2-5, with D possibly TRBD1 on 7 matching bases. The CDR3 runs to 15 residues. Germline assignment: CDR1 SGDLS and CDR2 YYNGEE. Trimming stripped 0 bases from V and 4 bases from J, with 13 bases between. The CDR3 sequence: CASSVAGGGGETQYF. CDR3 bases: TGTGCCAGCAGCGTAGCCGGAGGGGGCGGAGAGACCCAGTACTTC.

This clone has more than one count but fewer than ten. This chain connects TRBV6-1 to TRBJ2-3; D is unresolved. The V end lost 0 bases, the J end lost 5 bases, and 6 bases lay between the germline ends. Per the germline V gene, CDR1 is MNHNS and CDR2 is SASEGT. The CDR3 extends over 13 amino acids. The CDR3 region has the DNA TGTGCCAGCAGTGAAGCTATCCTAGATACGCAGTATTTT. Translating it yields CASSEAILDTQYF.